This TCR beta chain was obtained from a study of Graves' ophthalmopathy and Graves' hyperthyroidism. Scientists amplified the TCR beta CDR3 regions from RNA transcripts. First-round RT-PCR used HTBI primers; second-round multiplex PCR followed. TCRdb independently ran MiXCR on the multiplex PCR reads; one entry per CDR3 protein. The sample includes hundreds of thousands of distinct CDR3 sequences, about 20% of them seen just once. The CDR3 consists of 14 residues. Germline-derived CDR1 and CDR2 are SNHLY and FYNNEI. Trimming removed 6 bases from V and 1 base from J, with 12 bases in between. This clonotype occurred many times. From fresh peripheral blood, around 9.3 ml in volume, the PBMCs were obtained.

This sequence joins TRBV2 and TRBJ2-5; tentatively, D is TRBD2 (6 bases). This receptor was taken from a woman aged 18-29 years with stable Graves' hyperthyroidism. Some clones in this sample may be carry-over from other donors' samples. Sequenced: peripheral blood. The CDR3 coding sequence is TGTGCCAGCAGGGGGGTTAGCGGCCAAGAGACCCAGTACTTC. The encoded protein is CASRGVSGQETQYF.